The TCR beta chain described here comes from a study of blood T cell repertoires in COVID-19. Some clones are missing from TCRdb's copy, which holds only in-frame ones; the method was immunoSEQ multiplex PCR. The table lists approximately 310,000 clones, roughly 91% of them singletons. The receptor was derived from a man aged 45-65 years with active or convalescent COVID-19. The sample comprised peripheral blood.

This chain's CDR3 is CASRSSYNSPLHF. The CDR3 DNA is TGTGCCAGCAGGAGCTCCTATAATTCACCCCTCCACTTT. The V gene is TRBV27, the J gene TRBJ1-6; D is uncertain. This CDR3 is built from 13 residues. The germline V gene encodes CDR1 MNHEY and CDR2 SMNVEV (reference sequence). Trimming stripped 6 bases from V and 0 bases from J, with 3 bases between.